These 30 T cell receptor beta chains came from one sample sequenced in a study of blood T cell repertoires in COVID-19 (TCRdb year 2020). Library preparation was by the immunoSEQ multiplex PCR assay. The source is immuneACCESS, and TCRdb retained only in-frame sequences with V and J called. Part of the clones is not carried over; for the studies checked, unresolved V genes explain less than half of this, and the remainder is unexplained. Recorded for this sample are some 150,000 clones; about 80% of them occurred a single time. The top ten clonotypes cover approximately 30% of the sample. Sequenced: peripheral blood. The receptors here all came from a woman aged 55-70 years with acute or convalescent COVID-19.

The chain is built from TRBV5-1 and TRBJ2-3, with D possibly matching TRBD1 (6 bases). The germline V gene has CDR1 SGHRS and CDR2 YFSETQ. V was trimmed by 4 bases and J by 5 bases, leaving 14 bases between them. This CDR3 has 14 amino acids. CDR3: CASSVSGAGDTQYF. The CDR3 coding sequence is TGCGCCAGCAGCGTGTCAGGGGCGGGAGATACGCAGTATTTT.

The rearrangement uses TRBV6-5 and TRBJ1-5, with D unresolved. V was trimmed by 5 bases and J by 6 bases, leaving 8 bases between them. The CDR3 has 12 residues. CDR1 and CDR2 (germline): MNHEY, SVGAGI. The chain's CDR3 is CASSPPGQPQHF. CDR3 nucleotides: TGTGCCAGCAGTCCCCCGGGTCAGCCCCAGCATTTT.

J is TRBJ2-4 and V is TRBV6-2 or TRBV6-3; 7 positions match TRBD1. Losses at the gene ends were 2 bases for V and 0 bases for J; bases not matched to a gene: 4. Germline-derived CDR1 and CDR2 are MNHEY and SVGEGT. The length of the CDR3 is 16 residues. The CDR3 here is CASSYDRVGAKNIQYF. The CDR3 region has the DNA TGTGCCAGCAGTTACGACAGGGTAGGAGCCAAAAACATTCAGTACTTC.

The chain's CDR3 is CASSVGLAGGRELFF. DNA of the CDR3: TGTGCCAGCAGTGTCGGACTAGCGGGGGGCAGGGAGCTGTTTTTT. The J gene is TRBJ2-2, the V gene TRBV3-1 (or the pseudogene TRBV3-2), with 14 bases lining up with TRBD2. V trimming: 6 bases; J trimming: 9 bases; junction bases outside the gene matches: 6. Germline V gives CDR1 LGHDT, CDR2 YNNKEL (reference sequence). There are 15 residues in the CDR3.

The chain combines TRBV6-5 with TRBJ2-4; maybe TRBD2 (6 bases). The ends were cut back, 8 bases at V and 0 bases at J, with 14 bases in the middle. This CDR3 contains 15 residues. Germline V gene lookup returns CDR1 MNHEY and CDR2 SVGAGI. DNA of the CDR3: TGTGCCAGCGTAGAGTGGGGACTAGCCAAAAACATTCAGTACTTC. Its translation is CASVEWGLAKNIQYF.

J is TRBJ1-2 and V is TRBV27, with D tentatively TRBD1 (6 bases). The V and J ends lost 2 bases and 6 bases respectively, with 22 bases between them. CDR3 length equals 17 residues. Germline V gene data show CDR1 as MNHEY and CDR2 as SMNVEV (reference sequence). CDR3 sequence (DNA): TGTGCCAGCAGTTTACGCCAGGGGCTTGCGCCCCTTCATGGCTACACCTTC. This translates into CASSLRQGLAPLHGYTF.

This chain joins TRBV28 and TRBJ1-2; TRBD1 aligns across 9 bases. The trim removed 7 bases at V and 8 bases at J, leaving 8 bases unmatched. The CDR3 runs 13 residues. CDR1 is MDHEN and CDR2 is SYDVKM in the germline V gene. CDR3 protein: CASMWDRVRGYTF. The CDR3 nucleotides read TGTGCCAGCATGTGGGACAGGGTTAGGGGCTACACCTTC.

The chain combines TRBV6-5 with TRBJ2-1, with 12 bases aligning to TRBD2. Germline trimming cut 7 bases from V and 9 bases from J; bases unmatched to any gene: 10. The germline gives CDR1 MNHEY, CDR2 SVGAGI. CDR3 size: 15 residues. The CDR3 nucleotides are TGTGCCAGCAACCCTGCGTCTAGCGGGGGGGGTGAGCAGTTCTTC. Protein sequence: CASNPASSGGGEQFF.

This rearrangement joins TRBV28 to TRBJ1-1, with D possibly being TRBD1 (6 bases). This CDR3 region has 16 residues. CDR1 and CDR2 (germline): MDHEN, SYDVKM. Trimming stripped 3 bases from V and 1 base from J, with 15 bases between. The CDR3 loop is CASSFSSAGENTEAFF. The CDR3 nucleotides are TGTGCCAGCAGTTTTTCCTCGGCAGGGGAGAACACTGAAGCTTTCTTT.

The V and J genes are TRBV5-4 and TRBJ1-1, with 7 bases aligning to TRBD1. The V segment lost 2 bases and the J segment 4 bases; nucleotides outside the gene matches: 11. This CDR3 is 16 amino acids long. Germline assignment: CDR1 SGHNT and CDR2 YYREEE (reference sequence). The CDR3, as DNA: TGTGCCAGCAGCTTTCCCCCGACAGGGATGGGCACTGAAGCTTTCTTT. It translates to CASSFPPTGMGTEAFF.

The chain combines TRBV5-4 with TRBJ2-5, with D possibly TRBD1 on 6 matching bases. This CDR3 region has 16 residues. Per germline, CDR1 SGHNT and CDR2 YYREEE (reference sequence). The V end was cut by 0 bases, the J end by 1 base, with 13 bases between. The CDR3 bases are TGTGCCAGCAGCTTGGGTGGGGGCTCCGCCCAAGAGACCCAGTACTTC. Protein sequence: CASSLGGGSAQETQYF.

V and J are TRBV7-6 and TRBJ1-3; possible D gene TRBD1, 6 bases. The germline V and J ends were trimmed by 5 bases and 0 bases, with 11 bases remaining between them. CDR1 and CDR2 from the germline V gene are SGHVS and FNYEAQ. CDR3 length: 15 amino acids. CDR3 loop: CASSKGTISGNTIYF. Here the CDR3 DNA reads TGTGCCAGCAGCAAGGGGACAATCTCTGGAAACACCATATATTTT.

This chain connects TRBV6-5 to TRBJ1-1; 8 bases fit TRBD1. The germline gives CDR1 MNHEY, CDR2 SVGAGI. The ends lost 6 bases at V and 1 base at J; junction bases unmatched: 4. This CDR3 has 14 amino acids. Here the CDR3 reads CASRTGQGNTEAFF. CDR3 nucleotides: TGTGCCAGCAGGACCGGACAGGGGAACACTGAAGCTTTCTTT.

This clone was observed a single time. V and J are TRBV30 and TRBJ1-5; TRBD1 matches 8 bases. CDR1 GTSNPN and CDR2 SVGIG come from the germline V gene (reference sequence). The CDR3 totals 14 residues. The trim removed 6 bases at V and 4 bases at J, leaving 8 bases unmatched. For the CDR3, the DNA is TGTGCCTGTCATACAGGGGGGCGGAATCAGCCCCAGCATTTT. It codes for CACHTGGRNQPQHF.

V is TRBV27 and J is TRBJ2-1; 9 nucleotides agree with TRBD2. The CDR3 extends over 17 amino acids. The junction had 13 bases not matched to a gene; V was cut back by 2 bases and J by 8 bases. Germline CDR1 is MNHEY and CDR2 is SMNVEV (reference sequence). CDR3 bases: TGTGCCAGCAGTTTACCGCCTATAGCGGGGGCGGGGGATGAGCAGTTCTTC. The encoded protein is CASSLPPIAGAGDEQFF.

On this clone: Being one base from a much bigger clone, this may be a read error. The same CDR3 is also encoded by other DNA sequences in this sample. The chain carries TRBV20-1 and TRBJ2-3; tentative D call: TRBD2 (5 bases). This CDR3 has 11 amino acids. V lost 3 bases and J lost 6, with 7 bases in between. Germline CDR1 is DFQATT and CDR2 is SNEGSKA (reference sequence). The CDR3 sequence is CSASWRDTQYF. In DNA, the CDR3 is TGCAGTGCTAGTTGGAGGGATACGCAGTATTTT.

The V call is TRBV5-1, the J call TRBJ2-1; D gene ambiguous. Per germline, CDR1 SGHRS and CDR2 YFSETQ. V shed 2 bases and J shed 7 bases, with 19 bases lying between them. The CDR3 is 16 amino acids. CDR3 nucleotides: TGCGCCAGCAGCTTTGACGCCACGCCAGGTGGGAATGAGCAGTTCTTC. Translating gives CASSFDATPGGNEQFF.

The gene calls are TRBV7-2 and TRBJ1-1; tentatively, D is TRBD1 (6 bases). This CDR3 contains 15 residues. V shed 1 base and J shed 4 bases, with 13 bases lying between them. In germline, CDR1 is SGHTA, CDR2 FQGNSA. CDR3 loop: CASSLDRGASTEAFF. The CDR3 region has the DNA TGTGCCAGCAGCTTAGACCGGGGGGCTAGCACTGAAGCTTTCTTT.

The chain couples TRBV5-1 to TRBJ1-4; 7 nucleotides line up with TRBD1. The CDR3 extends over 15 amino acids. V was pared by 6 bases and J by 0 bases, with 5 bases of the junction left unmatched. Germline V gene lookup returns CDR1 SGHRS and CDR2 YFSETQ. This CDR3 reads CASKGQAATNEKLFF. In DNA, the CDR3 is TGCGCCAGCAAAGGACAGGCCGCAACTAATGAAAAACTGTTTTTT.

V gene TRBV7-2 combines with J gene TRBJ1-5; no clear D. V lost 1 base to trimming and J lost 4 bases, with 8 bases between them. Germline CDR1 and CDR2: SGHTA and FQGNSA. The length of the CDR3 is 14 residues. The CDR3 sequence: CASSLGRGNQPQHF. CDR3 DNA sequence: TGTGCCAGCAGCTTAGGCCGCGGGAATCAGCCCCAGCATTTT.

V and J are TRBV5-1 and TRBJ1-5, with D hard to call. CDR1 and CDR2 from the germline V gene are SGHRS and YFSETQ. Trimming left V 0 bases short and J 4 bases short, with 11 bases between. The CDR3 contains 15 residues. This CDR3 reads CASSLGGQLNQPQHF. The CDR3 nucleotides read TGCGCCAGCAGCTTGGGCGGGCAGTTAAATCAGCCCCAGCATTTT. The full variable domain, its missing parts supplied by reference TRBV5-1 and TRBJ1-5, is KAGVTQTPRYLIKTRGQQVTLSCSPISGHRSVSWYQQTPGQGLQFLFEYFSETQRNKGNFPGRFSGRQFSNSRSEMNVSTLELGDSALYLCASSLGGQLNQPQHFGDGTRLSIL.

The chain uses TRBV7-2 and TRBJ2-3, with D uncertain. Germline loops: CDR1 SGHTA, CDR2 FQGNSA. Trimming removed 6 bases from V and 3 bases from J, with 13 bases in between. The CDR3 is 14 amino acids. CDR3 protein: CASRPRSVTDTQYF. For the CDR3, the DNA is TGTGCCAGCAGACCCCGTAGTGTGACAGATACGCAGTATTTT.

The rearrangement uses TRBV10-1 and TRBJ2-1; 13 positions match TRBD2. V shed 6 bases, J shed 9 bases, and the junction held 11 bases outside the gene matches. The germline CDR1 and CDR2 sequences are WNHNN and SYGVQD (reference sequence). CDR3 length: 16 amino acids. The CDR3 reads CASSPITSGGAPEQFF. CDR3 coding DNA: TGCGCCAGCAGCCCCATCACTAGCGGGGGGGCACCTGAGCAGTTCTTC.

The rearrangement links TRBV7-9 to TRBJ1-5; D may be TRBD1 (5 bases). Trimming shortened V by 7 bases and J by 0 bases, and 10 bases separated the two germline ends. The CDR3 runs 14 residues. Germline V CDR1 and CDR2: SEHNR, FQNEAQ (reference sequence). CDR3 sequence: CASNGHNSNQPQHF. CDR3 DNA: TGTGCCAGCAACGGACATAATAGCAATCAGCCCCAGCATTTT. The full variable domain, in which reference TRBV7-9 and TRBJ1-5 provide the parts outside the CDR3, is DTGVSQNPRHKITKRGQNVTFRCDPISEHNRLYWYRQTLGQGPEFLTYFQNEAQLEKSRLLSDRFSAERPKGSFSTLEIQRTEQGDSAMYLCASNGHNSNQPQHFGDGTRLSIL.

The rearrangement links TRBV10-3 to TRBJ2-2; TRBD1 matches 9 bases. From germline, CDR1 is ENHRY and CDR2 SYGVKD. Trimming removed 2 bases from V and 6 bases from J; junction bases left unmatched: 10. The CDR3 extends over 17 amino acids. The CDR3 protein is CAISEALGQGTPGELFF. The CDR3 DNA reads as TGTGCCATCAGTGAGGCCCTGGGACAGGGAACCCCCGGGGAGCTGTTTTTT.

V is TRBV29-1 and J is TRBJ2-3; 13 bases fit TRBD2. CDR1 SQVTM and CDR2 ANQGSEA come from the germline V gene. After removal of 6 bases from V and 3 bases from J, the junction contained 6 bases not matched to a gene. This CDR3 is 15 amino acids long. Written as DNA, the CDR3 is TGCAGCGTAACACCACTAGCGGGGGGGACAGATACGCAGTATTTT. It encodes CSVTPLAGGTDTQYF.

The V and J genes are TRBV9 and TRBJ2-1; 7 bases match TRBD1. The CDR3 is 20 amino acids. Germline V gene sequence: CDR1 SGDLS, CDR2 YYNGEE. The J segment lost 0 bases and the V segment lost 0 bases, leaving 15 bases of the junction unmatched. In DNA, the CDR3 is TGTGCCAGCAGCGTAGAGGGTCCCGGGCAGGGGGTCCACTCCTACAATGAGCAGTTCTTC. It encodes CASSVEGPGQGVHSYNEQFF.

J is TRBJ2-1 and V is TRBV10-1; 11 nucleotides match TRBD2. The CDR3 runs to 15 residues. The V gene's germline CDR1 is WNHNN and CDR2 SYGVQD (reference sequence). Unmatched junction bases numbered 5, after V lost 6 bases and J lost 4 bases. CDR3: CASSAGTSGYNEQFF. CDR3 DNA: TGCGCCAGCAGCGCCGGGACTAGCGGATACAATGAGCAGTTCTTC.

With respect to this clone: One end of the junction varies from germline; a read error may be responsible. The chain uses TRBV2 and TRBJ1-1; 7 nucleotides agree with TRBD1. CDR3 size: 15 residues. Germline V gene data show CDR1 as SNHLY and CDR2 as FYNNEI. The CDR3 region has the DNA TGTGCCAGCAGCCCGAACAGGGGCCCGAACGCTGAAGCTTTCTTT. Translating gives CASSPNRGPNAEAFF.

The chain carries TRBV2 and TRBJ2-2, with unresolved D. CDR1 is SNHLY and CDR2 is FYNNEI in the germline V gene. Trimming left V 6 bases short and J 2 bases short, with 13 bases between. The CDR3 loop spans 15 amino acids. The CDR3 is CASRILEVNTGELFF. The CDR3 DNA reads TGTGCCAGCAGGATCCTAGAAGTAAACACCGGGGAGCTGTTTTTT. Variable domain in full (rest from reference TRBV2 and TRBJ2-2): EPEVTQTPSHQVTQMGQEVILRCVPISNHLYFYWYRQILGQKVEFLVSFYNNEISEKSEIFDDQFSVERPDGSNFTLKIRSTKLEDSAMYFCASRILEVNTGELFFGEGSRLTVL.